This T cell receptor beta chain is from a study of CD8 T cells in Susac syndrome. Regarding the study as a whole: The study admitted that it had a relatively small number of individuals in its TCR sequencing and HLA analysis.

About this clonotype: What it binds is not known.

CD8+ and CD4+ blood T cells underwent TCR beta sequencing. Random-hexamer reverse transcription was applied to about 0.5 to 1 ug RNA. Via MiXCR, TCRdb re-called the immunoSEQ multiplex PCR reads, giving one row per CDR3 protein. Among tens of thousands of distinct CDR3 sequences, just over 95% were seen once, and the ten largest hold approximately 0.1%. The sample was CD4+ T cells from PBMCs. This TCR was recovered from a human donor with multiple sclerosis.

The CDR3 region is CASSLTDIANEKLFF. As DNA, the CDR3 is TGTGCCAGCAGTCTTACGGACATCGCTAATGAAAAACTGTTTTTT. The chain uses TRBV2 and TRBJ1-4, with a possible D match to TRBD1 (5 bases). V was clipped by 5 bases and J by 3 bases, with 13 bases between them. The CDR3 sequence is 15 residues long. The germline gives CDR1 SNHLY, CDR2 FYNNEI.